This record covers a single T cell receptor beta chain. This clonotype was picked up many times. Its recognized antigen is unknown. Per-nucleotide qualities are absent, and no much larger clonotype sits a single base away. The V end gives up 4 bases and the J end 7 bases, leaving 6 bases in the junction not matched to a gene. Via the germline V gene, CDR1 is MNHEY and CDR2 SVGAGI. The CDR3, from cysteine to phenylalanine, totals 15 residues. The sequence is cut down to CDR3 DNA, 45 bases in frame from base 1. For repertoire sequencing, the TCR beta CDR3 regions were amplified from RNA transcripts. A first-round RT-PCR used HTBI primers with the Qiagen OneStep RT-PCR kit, followed by a second-round multiplex PCR, size selection and purification. Sequencing of the libraries was carried out on an Illumina HiSeq2000 in paired-end mode with 100 bp reads. Concerning the study's data processing: Reads were processed with SOAPnuke, discarding reads with adapters, uncalled bases, mean Phred below 15, or no exact constant-primer or identifier match. COPE v1.2.5 was used to merge the high-quality paired reads. Unique nucleotide sequences were defined as clonotypes and aligned to IMGT TRB V, D and J references using MiTCR v1.1. Only V-J combinations with frequency above 0.0001 were analysed, covering 98% to 99.2% of repertoires. For each V-J combination, a TCR clonal expansion and chaos score was defined as F50 clonal expansion divided by the chaos observed in the TCRdist matrix. Welch's t-statistics and random forest were used to reduce the features to some 13 V-J combinations, which were then used as input to a naive Bayes classifier. Thyroid-blood repertoire similarity was quantified with the Morisita-Horn index. The public reads were reprocessed in TCRdb via fastp at Q25 and MiXCR, keeping in-frame beta chains. Every entry covers one CDR3 protein and lists the most common genes and DNA from its rows. The authors' filters were not applied to this entry. This sample holds 500,000 to 700,000 distinct CDR3 sequences; about 35% were observed only once. Jointly, the top ten make up about 4.2% of the sample.

This specimen belongs to a study of Graves' ophthalmopathy and Graves' hyperthyroidism (dated by TCRdb to the late 2010s). General notes on the study: A patient counted as having stable hyperthyroidism if there was no progression to ophthalmopathy within 18 months of follow-up. To tell Graves' ophthalmopathy apart from Graves' hyperthyroidism, and to predict which patients would progress to ophthalmopathy, the study relied on TCR beta repertoire signatures. In total, 135 blood samples were TCR-sequenced: around 42 ophthalmopathy, roughly 77 hyperthyroidism and around 17 hyperthyroidism-to-ophthalmopathy patients. To explore V-J signatures distinguishing ophthalmopathy from hyperthyroidism, a discovery set of under 110 patients (more than 40 ophthalmopathy, some 57 stable hyperthyroidism) was enrolled. For independent validation, a separate cohort was made up of 18 to 20 hyperthyroidism patients plus 17 patients who later progressed from hyperthyroidism to ophthalmopathy. T-cell repertoires of thyroid tissue and blood were compared in several hyperthyroidism patients. Following sampling, methimazole starting at 30 mg daily was administered to hyperthyroidism patients, and high-dose intravenous methylprednisolone was administered to ophthalmopathy patients.

Points the paper makes about the study in general: Ophthalmopathy was separated from stable hyperthyroidism by the 13-signature model with 85% to 90% sensitivity and around 81% specificity in cross-validation and with 80%/75% in the test set. In validation, the model predicted ophthalmopathy progression with about 71% sensitivity and approximately 78% specificity; fewer than 15 predicted patients were CT-confirmed with GO in a median of around 6 months. Most of the expanded thyroid clonotypes with a frequency above 0.001 were also detected in blood, and it was suggested that the thyroid immune response may be reflected by blood repertoires. No statistical method was used to set the sample size in advance, and the investigators knew which group each participant was assigned to.

Hyperthyroidism patients were newly diagnosed, with disease duration under 2 months, and aged 18 to 65 years. Patients with other autoimmune diseases, uncontrolled infections, pregnancy or lactation were excluded from the study. Clinical symptoms, serum thyroxine, TRAb, thyroid ultrasound and orbital computed tomography formed the basis of the diagnosis. Trizol reagent was used to extract the total RNA, and its quality was then checked on an Agilent 2100 Bioanalyzer. The sequence was obtained from an adult man with Graves' hyperthyroidism. This sequence uses TRBV6-5 and TRBJ1-6; 8 bases in the middle match TRBD1. Sequenced sample: peripheral blood or thyroid tissue (not recorded which). The DNA sequence is as follows: TGTGCCAGCAGTTGGGGACAGGAGCCCAATTCACCCCTCCACTTT. Protein translation: CASSWGQEPNSPLHF.